The 24 T cell receptor beta chains listed next were all sequenced from one sample in a study of blood T cell repertoires in COVID-19. Profiling relied on immunoSEQ multiplex PCR, and the TCRdb table lists in-frame clones only, not all of them. The sample shows 150,000 to 200,000 clones, roughly 86% of them seen only once. Source material: peripheral blood. Every receptor here comes from a man aged 65 to 79 with acute or convalescent COVID-19.

This clone was counted a few times. The rearrangement links TRBV30 to TRBJ1-5; TRBD1 might be the D (5 bases). V was trimmed by 2 bases and J by 5 bases, leaving 19 bases between them. Germline CDR1 is GTSNPN and CDR2 is SVGIG (reference sequence). The CDR3 is made up of 16 amino acids. The CDR3 DNA reads TGTGCCTGGAGTTCCCCACCCGGCAGGGCCCATCAGCCCCAGCATTTT. Its translation is CAWSSPPGRAHQPQHF.

This chain joins TRBV27 and TRBJ2-7, with D possibly being TRBD1 (5 bases). V was shortened by 5 bases and J by 4 bases, with 15 bases between the two germline ends. Germline V CDR1 and CDR2: MNHEY, SMNVEV (reference sequence). CDR3 length: 14 residues. The CDR3 DNA is TGTGCCAGCAGTGTAAGAGACAGTGTTTACGAGCAGTACTTC. Amino acid sequence: CASSVRDSVYEQYF.

This clone was counted only a few times. The V call is TRBV28, the J call TRBJ2-1, with TRBD2 matching over 11 bases. With 5 bases clipped from V and 9 bases from J, the junction kept 9 bases outside the gene matches. The CDR3 consists of 15 residues. From germline, CDR1 is MDHEN and CDR2 SYDVKM. The DNA for the CDR3 is TGTGCCAGCAGTACCCGGGGTAGCGGGAGGGGTGAGCAGTTCTTC. Encoded protein: CASSTRGSGRGEQFF.

This clone was recorded once. V and J are TRBV2 and TRBJ2-3; 8 bases map to TRBD1. The CDR3 totals 13 residues. J lost 3 bases, V lost 6 bases, and 2 bases had no gene match. The germline gives CDR1 SNHLY, CDR2 FYNNEI. CDR3 sequence reads: CASRRTGTDTQYF. CDR3 bases: TGTGCCAGCAGGAGGACAGGGACAGATACGCAGTATTTT.

This chain uses TRBV24-1 with TRBJ1-2, with D tentatively TRBD1 (6 bases). Trimming removed 1 base from V and 6 bases from J, with 14 bases in between. The CDR3 spans 15 residues. Germline V gives CDR1 KGHDR, CDR2 SFDVKD. CDR3 coding DNA: TGTGCCACCAGTGATTTTCGGACAGCTGGAAATGGCTACACCTTC. It codes for CATSDFRTAGNGYTF.

V and J are TRBV2 and TRBJ2-1; 12 nucleotides line up with TRBD2. The CDR3 is 16 amino acids. In germline, CDR1 is SNHLY, CDR2 FYNNEI. V shed 8 bases, J shed 10 bases, and the junction held 15 bases outside the gene matches. CDR3 amino acids: CASASQWASGGAEQFF. The CDR3 bases are TGTGCCAGCGCCTCTCAATGGGCTAGCGGGGGGGCAGAGCAGTTCTTC.

The chain uses TRBV11-2 and TRBJ2-1; weak D call: TRBD2 (5 bases). Between the trimmed V and J ends, which lost 6 bases and 0 bases, there was a span of 15 bases. The CDR3 is made up of 16 amino acids. Germline CDR1 SGHAT, CDR2 FQNNGV. The CDR3 spells CASSQTRPSSYNEQFF. CDR3 DNA: TGTGCCAGCAGTCAAACTAGACCGAGCTCCTACAATGAGCAGTTCTTC. The variable domain in full, completed from reference TRBV11-2 and TRBJ2-1, reads EAGVAQSPRYKIIEKRQSVAFWCNPISGHATLYWYQQILGQGPKLLIQFQNNGVVDDSQLPKDRFSAERLKGVDSTLKIQPAKLEDSAVYLCASSQTRPSSYNEQFFGPGTRLTVL.

In this sample, this clone turned up a few times. V gene TRBV27 combines with J gene TRBJ2-7; TRBD1 matches 9 bases. CDR1 MNHEY and CDR2 SMNVEV come from the germline V gene (reference sequence). The CDR3 is made up of 17 amino acids. V lost 5 bases, J lost 7 bases, and 18 bases stayed unmatched. For the CDR3, the DNA is TGTGCCAGCAGTCCTCACCCCAGACAGGGGGGCCCCGAAGAGCAGTACTTC. This encodes CASSPHPRQGGPEEQYF.

The chain joins TRBV19 to TRBJ1-1; D is perhaps TRBD1 (6 bases). Germline CDR1 and CDR2: LNHDA and SQIVND (reference sequence). With 4 bases removed from V and 8 bases from J, the gap between germline ends came to 17 bases. The CDR3 runs 14 residues. CDR3 in DNA: TGTGCCAGTAGTACCCGGGCAGGGGTTACCGAAGCTTTCTTT. Protein sequence: CASSTRAGVTEAFF.

V usage is TRBV5-1 and J usage is TRBJ1-1; D is ambiguous. V lost 0 bases to trimming and J lost 7 bases, with 10 bases between them. The CDR3 runs 13 residues. CDR1 and CDR2 (germline): SGHRS, YFSETQ. In DNA, the CDR3 is TGCGCCAGCAGCTTGGGGGATCGGGGTGAAGCTTTCTTT. Amino acid sequence: CASSLGDRGEAFF.

This chain connects TRBV3-1 (or the pseudogene TRBV3-2) to TRBJ2-7; the D gene is possibly TRBD2 (6 bases). Germline CDR1 and CDR2: LGHDT and YNNKEL (reference sequence). V lost 1 base and J lost 6, with 10 bases in between. The CDR3 is 13 residues long. The CDR3 coding sequence is TGTGCCAGCAGCCAAGTGGCGGGGATCGAGCAGTACTTC. It translates to CASSQVAGIEQYF.

This sequence joins TRBV9 and TRBJ2-1, with TRBD1 identical over 10 bases. Germline CDR1 is SGDLS and CDR2 is YYNGEE. This CDR3 is 16 amino acids long. J was trimmed by 5 bases and V by 4 bases; bases with no gene match: 9. CDR3 amino acids: CASSSRPGTGDNEQFF. The CDR3 DNA follows: TGTGCCAGCAGCTCCCGACCCGGGACAGGGGACAATGAGCAGTTCTTC.

The chain carries TRBV3-1 (or the pseudogene TRBV3-2) and TRBJ2-1, with 7 bases aligning to TRBD2. The germline CDR1 and CDR2 sequences are LGHDT and YNNKEL (reference sequence). The J segment lost 0 bases and the V segment lost 0 bases, leaving 14 bases of the junction unmatched. The CDR3 has 20 residues. CDR3 DNA sequence: TGTGCCAGCAGCCAAGATGCGCCCCCCCGGCCTAGCGGCTCCTACAATGAGCAGTTCTTC. It translates to CASSQDAPPRPSGSYNEQFF.

This clone was recorded once. The chain uses TRBV28 and TRBJ2-1; D is perhaps TRBD2 (6 bases). Germline CDR1 and CDR2: MDHEN and SYDVKM. V dropped 5 bases and J dropped 0 bases, with 11 bases sitting between them. This CDR3 is built from 15 residues. This CDR3 is CASSSGLSSYNEQFF. CDR3 nucleotides: TGTGCCAGCAGTAGTGGACTAAGCTCCTACAATGAGCAGTTCTTC.

The chain uses TRBV4-2 and TRBJ2-7; D is ambiguous. Germline values: CDR1 LGHNA, CDR2 YNFKEQ. The CDR3 length is 12 residues. The germline V and J ends were trimmed by 5 bases and 4 bases, with 9 bases remaining between them. DNA for the CDR3: TGTGCCAGCAGCGGCGACACGTACGAGCAGTACTTC. Translated: CASSGDTYEQYF.

The chain uses TRBV5-1 and TRBJ1-1; 8 bases are shared with TRBD1. With V trimmed by 4 bases and J by 8 bases, 7 bases remained unmatched. The CDR3 runs 13 residues. From germline, CDR1 is SGHRS and CDR2 YFSETQ. CDR3 residues: CASSPGTGIEAFF. The CDR3 DNA reads as TGCGCCAGCAGCCCGGGGACAGGAATAGAAGCTTTCTTT.

In nucleotides, the CDR3 is TGCGCCAGCAGCTCCGACAGGGAGCTTGGCGAGCAGTACTTC. It translates to CASSSDRELGEQYF. The rearrangement joins TRBV5-1 to TRBJ2-7; 7 nucleotides agree with TRBD1. The CDR3 is made up of 14 amino acids. The V gene end was trimmed by 3 bases and the J gene end by 6 bases; junction bases not matched to a gene: 9. Germline CDR1 reads SGHRS; CDR2 reads YFSETQ. Together with reference TRBV5-1 and TRBJ2-7, the CDR3 gives the full variable domain: KAGVTQTPRYLIKTRGQQVTLSCSPISGHRSVSWYQQTPGQGLQFLFEYFSETQRNKGNFPGRFSGRQFSNSRSEMNVSTLELGDSALYLCASSSDRELGEQYFGPGTRLTVT.

The chain uses TRBV7-2 and TRBJ2-7, with 7 bases fitting TRBD1. V shed 4 bases and J 3 bases; nucleotides not matched to a gene: 9. The CDR3 consists of 15 residues. Germline loops: CDR1 SGHTA, CDR2 FQGNSA. The CDR3 region is CASSYTGTAFYEQYF. The CDR3 nucleotides are TGTGCCAGCAGCTATACCGGGACAGCCTTCTACGAGCAGTACTTC.

This chain connects TRBV28 to TRBJ1-4; 10 nucleotides align to TRBD1. This CDR3 has 19 residues. Germline V CDR1 and CDR2: MDHEN, SYDVKM. The ends lost 3 bases at V and 6 bases at J; junction bases unmatched: 16. CDR3 sequence reads: CASSFIRQGAKPRHEKLFF. DNA of the CDR3: TGTGCCAGCAGTTTCATCCGACAGGGGGCAAAACCGAGGCATGAAAAACTGTTTTTT.

This clone appeared many times. The chain employs TRBV9 and TRBJ1-4; D remains unclear. Germline CDR1 reads SGDLS; CDR2 reads YYNGEE. The CDR3 is 16 amino acids. The germline V and J ends were trimmed by 0 bases and 2 bases, with 11 bases remaining between them. This CDR3 is CASSVENGWTNEKLFF. The CDR3 nucleotides read TGTGCCAGCAGCGTAGAGAACGGGTGGACTAATGAAAAACTGTTTTTT.

A few counts support this clone. The CDR3 is CSVQERDNEQFF. CDR3 DNA sequence: TGCAGCGTTCAGGAAAGAGACAATGAGCAGTTCTTC. The chain carries TRBV29-1 and TRBJ2-1, with D hard to call. The V gene lost 5 bases and the J gene lost 5 bases, with 10 bases spanning the gap. The length of the CDR3 is 12 residues. The germline CDR1 and CDR2 sequences are SQVTM and ANQGSEA.

This clone turned up a few times. The rearrangement joins TRBV4-1 to TRBJ1-3; TRBD1 aligns across 7 bases. This CDR3 has 19 amino acids. Germline loops: CDR1 MGHRA, CDR2 YSYEKL. The V segment lost 0 bases and the J segment 0 bases; nucleotides outside the gene matches: 11. The CDR3 DNA reads TGCGCCAGCAGCCAAGACCTCCCCGGCAGGGGGGTCTCTGGAAACACCATATATTTT. This codes for CASSQDLPGRGVSGNTIYF.

The chain joins TRBV27 to TRBJ2-2, with TRBD1 identical over 7 bases. The V and J ends lost 7 bases and 3 bases, in that order; junction bases with no gene match: 8. From germline, CDR1 is MNHEY and CDR2 SMNVEV (reference sequence). The CDR3 loop spans 15 amino acids. The CDR3 loop is CASKIGTAYTGELFF. The CDR3 DNA reads TGTGCCAGCAAAATAGGGACAGCGTACACCGGGGAGCTGTTTTTT.

The CDR3 region is CASSRGQGTYTEAFF. CDR3 DNA: TGCGCCAGCAGCCGCGGACAGGGGACATACACTGAAGCTTTCTTT. This sequence joins TRBV4-1 and TRBJ1-1, with 9 positions matching TRBD1. V shed 4 bases, J shed 3 bases, and the junction held 6 bases outside the gene matches. This CDR3 has 15 amino acids. The germline V gene encodes CDR1 MGHRA and CDR2 YSYEKL.